A single sample gave rise to the 13 T cell receptor beta chains below, sequenced in a study of breast tumors, draining lymph nodes, adjacent tissues. The lymph nodes were axillary draining lymph nodes from breast cancer patients. A single record per CDR3 protein comes from TCRdb applying MiXCR to the multiplex PCR reads. The sample gives about 200,000 distinct CDR3 sequences, about 34% of which show up once; 3.6% is in the top ten. The specimen sequenced was axillary lymph node tissue. The receptors were gathered from a female donor with breast cancer. Some clones in this sample may be carry-over from other donors' samples.

The chain couples TRBV6-5 to TRBJ2-1, with TRBD2 matching 14 bases. V trimming: 6 bases; J trimming: 5 bases; junction bases outside the gene matches: 9. The CDR3 covers 17 residues. Germline loops: CDR1 MNHEY, CDR2 SVGAGI. CDR3 sequence reads: CASRPPGLAGVDNEQFF. CDR3 coding DNA: TGTGCCAGCAGGCCACCGGGACTAGCGGGAGTTGACAATGAGCAGTTCTTC.

This clonotype was detected a few times. V usage is TRBV7-2 and J usage is TRBJ2-5, with D unclear. The CDR3 is made up of 14 amino acids. V lost 1 base, J lost 1 base, and 7 bases lay in between. The germline V gene encodes CDR1 SGHTA and CDR2 FQGNSA. The CDR3 protein is CASSLGSGQETQYF. CDR3 sequence (DNA): TGTGCCAGCAGCTTAGGTTCAGGCCAAGAGACCCAGTACTTC.

The CDR3 here is CASSLEGQGQETQYF. DNA of the CDR3: TGTGCCAGCAGTTTAGAAGGACAGGGCCAAGAGACCCAGTACTTC. The gene calls are TRBV12-3 or TRBV12-4 and TRBJ2-5; TRBD1 matches 8 bases. The CDR3 has 15 amino acids. Trimming at V came to 1 base and at J to 1 base, leaving 2 bases not matched to a gene.

Of note for this clonotype: Its ends do not fully match the called genes, so a read error is possible. The chain combines TRBV20-1 with TRBJ2-1; D uncertain. Germline V gives CDR1 DFQATT, CDR2 SNEGSKA (reference sequence). CDR3 length equals 11 residues. The CDR3 DNA is TGCAGTGCTCGCCCGTACAATGAGCAGTCCTTC. Translation: CSARPYNEQSF.

The table lists this clonotype with many counts. The CDR3: CASSRNRDEQFF. The CDR3 nucleotides are TGTGCCAGCAGCCGAAATCGTGATGAGCAGTTCTTC. This chain connects TRBV7-3 to TRBJ2-1; no firm D call. V lost 5 bases to trimming and J lost 8 bases, with 10 bases between them. CDR1 and CDR2 from the germline V gene are SGHTA and FQGTGA. The CDR3 consists of 12 residues.

This clonotype has a count of ten or more. CDR3 region: CASTILAGGSGELFF. As DNA, the CDR3 is TGCGCCAGCACTATACTAGCGGGAGGTTCCGGGGAGCTGTTTTTT. The rearrangement joins TRBV5-1 to TRBJ2-2; 12 bases line up with TRBD2. Trimming at V came to 6 bases and at J to 6 bases, leaving 6 bases not matched to a gene. The germline V gene encodes CDR1 SGHRS and CDR2 YFSETQ. This CDR3 comprises 15 residues. The full variable domain, completed using reference TRBV5-1 and TRBJ2-2, is KAGVTQTPRYLIKTRGQQVTLSCSPISGHRSVSWYQQTPGQGLQFLFEYFSETQRNKGNFPGRFSGRQFSNSRSEMNVSTLELGDSALYLCASTILAGGSGELFFGEGSRLTVL.

Ten or more counts support this clonotype. This chain links TRBV2 with TRBJ1-2; D gene uncertain. CDR1 SNHLY and CDR2 FYNNEI come from the germline V gene. The CDR3 extends over 12 amino acids. V lost 7 bases and J lost 2, with 8 bases in between. The CDR3 here is CASKERNYGYTF. CDR3 DNA sequence: TGTGCCAGCAAGGAAAGAAACTATGGCTACACCTTC.

With regard to this clonotype: This may be a read error: a much more frequent sequence differs by one nucleotide. The chain couples TRBV11-2 to TRBJ2-1; tentative D call: TRBD1 (7 bases). This CDR3 is 16 amino acids long. Germline-derived CDR1 and CDR2 are SGHAT and FQNNGV. The V end lost 5 bases, the J end lost 3 bases, and 17 bases lay between the germline ends. This chain's CDR3 is CASSLGGGAYYNEQFF. For the CDR3, the DNA is TGTGCCAGCAGCCTAGGGGGCGGGGCCTACTACAATGAGCAGTTCTTC. Supplemented by reference TRBV11-2 and TRBJ2-1, the full variable domain reads EAGVAQSPRYKIIEKRQSVAFWCNPISGHATLYWYQQILGQGPKLLIQFQNNGVVDDSQLPKDRFSAERLKGVDSTLKIQPAKLEDSAVYLCASSLGGGAYYNEQFFGPGTRLTVL.

This clonotype has only a few counts. The CDR3 DNA is TGTGCCAGCAGTCCCGGTCCGGGCGAGCAGTACTTC. Its protein is CASSPGPGEQYF. This rearrangement joins TRBV5-4 to TRBJ2-7; no firm D call. V lost 5 bases and J lost 6, with 12 bases in between. Germline CDR1 is SGHNT and CDR2 is YYREEE (reference sequence). This CDR3 has 12 amino acids.

The rearrangement links TRBV7-3 to TRBJ1-2, with D hard to call. Germline loops: CDR1 SGHTA, CDR2 FQGTGA. Trimming removed 6 bases from V and 6 bases from J, with 23 bases in between. The CDR3 is 16 amino acids. CDR3 coding DNA: TGTGCCAGCAGTTTATTGCCGGCAGGAATGAGGAATGGCTACACCTTC. It yields the protein CASSLLPAGMRNGYTF. Full variable domain (rest looked up from reference TRBV7-3 and TRBJ1-2): GAGVSQTPSNKVTEKGKYVELRCDPISGHTALYWYRQSLGQGPEFLIYFQGTGAADDSGLPNDRFFAVRPEGSVSTLKIQRTERGDSAVYLCASSLLPAGMRNGYTFGSGTRLTVV.

The chain has TRBV12-3 or TRBV12-4 and TRBJ1-5, with a tentative D call TRBD1 (5 bases). Trimming cost V 3 bases and J 5 bases, with 20 bases left between them. The CDR3 sequence is 17 residues long. CDR3: CASSLYVLGAIDQPQHF. In DNA, the CDR3 is TGTGCCAGCAGTTTGTACGTGCTAGGGGCTATTGATCAGCCCCAGCATTTT.

This clonotype was counted ten times or more. The V and J genes are TRBV19 and TRBJ1-5; TRBD1 might be the D (6 bases). V dropped 8 bases and J dropped 3 bases, with 17 bases sitting between them. There are 15 residues in the CDR3. Per the germline V gene, CDR1 is LNHDA and CDR2 is SQIVND (reference sequence). CDR3 residues: CASLSKQGLNQPQHF. CDR3 sequence (DNA): TGTGCCAGTCTCTCCAAACAGGGCCTCAATCAGCCCCAGCATTTT. Drawing the rest from reference TRBV19 and TRBJ1-5, the complete variable domain is DGGITQSPKYLFRKEGQNVTLSCEQNLNHDAMYWYRQDPGQGLRLIYYSQIVNDFQKGDIAEGYSVSREKKESFPLTVTSAQKNPTAFYLCASLSKQGLNQPQHFGDGTRLSIL.

This chain links TRBV2 with TRBJ2-2, with a possible D match to TRBD2 (6 bases). Germline V gene sequence: CDR1 SNHLY, CDR2 FYNNEI. Trimming took 8 bases from V and 9 from J, leaving 19 bases between them. The CDR3 runs to 14 residues. The CDR3 sequence is CASGGKGTSRELFF. The CDR3 DNA sequence: TGTGCCAGCGGGGGGAAAGGGACCTCCCGGGAGCTGTTTTTT.